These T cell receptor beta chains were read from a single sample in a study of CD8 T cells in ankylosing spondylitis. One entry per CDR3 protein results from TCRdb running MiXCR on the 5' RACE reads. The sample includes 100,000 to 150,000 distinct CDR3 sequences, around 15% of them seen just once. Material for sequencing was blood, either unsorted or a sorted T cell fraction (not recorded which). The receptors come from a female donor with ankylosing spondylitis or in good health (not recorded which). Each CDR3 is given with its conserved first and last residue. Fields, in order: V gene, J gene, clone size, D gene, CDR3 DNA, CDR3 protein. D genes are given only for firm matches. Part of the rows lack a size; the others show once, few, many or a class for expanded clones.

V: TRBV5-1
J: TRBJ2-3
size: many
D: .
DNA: TGCGCCAGCAGGCACCGGGACCAACACACAGATACGCAGTATTTT
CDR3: CASRHRDQHTDTQYF

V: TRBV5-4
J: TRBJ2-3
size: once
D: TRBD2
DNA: TGTGCCAGCAGCTTGTCACTAGCGGAAGGTGGAGATACGCAGTATTTT
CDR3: CASSLSLAEGGDTQYF

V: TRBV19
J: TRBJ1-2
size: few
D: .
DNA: TGTGCCAGCCTTTCCTGGGGGGACTATGGCTACACCTTC
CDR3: CASLSWGDYGYTF

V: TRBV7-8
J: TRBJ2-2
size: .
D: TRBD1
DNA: TGTGCCAGCAGCGAAAACAGGGGGCGCACCGGGGAGCTGTTTTTT
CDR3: CASSENRGRTGELFF

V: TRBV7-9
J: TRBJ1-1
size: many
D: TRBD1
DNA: TGTGCCAGCAGCTTAGGGGACAGGGTAGGTGGCACTGAAGCTTTCTTT
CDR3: CASSLGDRVGGTEAFF

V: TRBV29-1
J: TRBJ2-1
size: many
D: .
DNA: TGCAGCGTGGGGGATTCGGATGAGCAGTTCTTC
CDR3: CSVGDSDEQFF

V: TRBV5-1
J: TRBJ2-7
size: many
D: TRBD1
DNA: TGCGCCAGCAGCCGTGGACAGGGACCATCCTACGAGCAGTACTTC
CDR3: CASSRGQGPSYEQYF

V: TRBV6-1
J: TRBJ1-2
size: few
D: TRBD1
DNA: TGTGCCAGCTCCAAAATCAGGGGGTATGGCTACACCTTC
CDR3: CASSKIRGYGYTF

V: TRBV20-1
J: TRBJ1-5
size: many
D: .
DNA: TGCAGTGCTAGTGGGGGAAATAGCAATCAGCCCCAGCATTTT
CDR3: CSASGGNSNQPQHF

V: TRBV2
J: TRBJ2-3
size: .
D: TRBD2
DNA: TGTGCCAGCAGTTATGGACTAGCGGGAGTGGGGGATACGCAGTATTTT
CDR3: CASSYGLAGVGDTQYF

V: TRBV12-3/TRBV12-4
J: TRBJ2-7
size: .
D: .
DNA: TGTGCCAGCAGTTTGTCCTCGGGCAACGAGCAGTACTTC
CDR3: CASSLSSGNEQYF

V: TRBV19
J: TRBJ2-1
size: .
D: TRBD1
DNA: TGTGCCAGTAGTATATCCCTTTTGGACAGGGTGCCGAATGAGCAGTTCTTC
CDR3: CASSISLLDRVPNEQFF

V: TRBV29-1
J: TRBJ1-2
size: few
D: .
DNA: TGCAGCACCAAGGCCGGTGGATTAGGTGGCTACACCTTC
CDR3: CSTKAGGLGGYTF

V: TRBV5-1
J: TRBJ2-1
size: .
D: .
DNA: TGCGCCAGCAGCTCCGAGGGTATTTCCTACAATGAGCAGTTCTTC
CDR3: CASSSEGISYNEQFF

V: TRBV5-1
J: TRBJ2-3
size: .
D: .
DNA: TGCGCCAGCAGCTCATCGGGGGGCACCACAGATACGCAGTATTTT
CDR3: CASSSSGGTTDTQYF

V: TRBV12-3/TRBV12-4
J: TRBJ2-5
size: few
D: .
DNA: TGTGCCAGCAGTTTGATAGGGCAAGAGACCCAGTACTTC
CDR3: CASSLIGQETQYF

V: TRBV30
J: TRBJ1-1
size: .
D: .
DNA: TGTGCCTGGAGTTGGGGGGGGACTGAAGCTTTCTTT
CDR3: CAWSWGGTEAFF

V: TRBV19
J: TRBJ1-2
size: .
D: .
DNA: TGTGCCAGTTCAAGACAGGAATCTGGCTACACCTTC
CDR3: CASSRQESGYTF

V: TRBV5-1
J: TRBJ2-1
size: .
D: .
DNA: TGCGCCAGCAGCTTCTACGGGGATCCCTACAATGAGCAGTTCTTC
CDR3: CASSFYGDPYNEQFF

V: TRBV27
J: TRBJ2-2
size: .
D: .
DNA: TGTGCCAGCAGTCCCGAGGGGGACACCCGGGAGCTGTTTTTT
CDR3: CASSPEGDTRELFF

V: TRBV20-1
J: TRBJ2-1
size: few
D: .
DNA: TGCAGTGCTACCCTATTGACGGGGCAGGATGAGCAGTTCTTC
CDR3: CSATLLTGQDEQFF

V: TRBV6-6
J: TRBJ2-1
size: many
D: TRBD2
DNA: TGTGCCAGCAAGTTGGCTAGCGGGGGGGAGCAGTTCTTC
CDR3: CASKLASGGEQFF

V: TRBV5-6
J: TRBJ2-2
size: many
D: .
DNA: TGTGCCAGCAGCCTGGGCGTGAACACCGGGGAGCTGTTTTTT
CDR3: CASSLGVNTGELFF

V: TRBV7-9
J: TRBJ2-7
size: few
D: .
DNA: TGTGCCAGCAGCTCATTTAGGGGACATGGGAATGAGCAGTACTTC
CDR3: CASSSFRGHGNEQYF

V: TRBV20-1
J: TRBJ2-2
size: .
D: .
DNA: TGCAGTGCTAGAGGGGCACAGCGGAATACCAGGGAGCTGTTTTTT
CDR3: CSARGAQRNTRELFF

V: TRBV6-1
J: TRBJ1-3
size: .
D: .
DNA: TGTGCCAGCAGTATCCCGAACTCTGGAAACACCATATATTTT
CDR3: CASSIPNSGNTIYF

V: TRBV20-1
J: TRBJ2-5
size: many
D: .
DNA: TGCAGTGCTACAGGTGGCGGGTCCTGGGAGACCCAGTACTTC
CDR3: CSATGGGSWETQYF

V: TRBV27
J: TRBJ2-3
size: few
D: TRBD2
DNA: TGTGCCAGCAGATCTAGCGGGAACACAGATACGCAGTATTTT
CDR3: CASRSSGNTDTQYF

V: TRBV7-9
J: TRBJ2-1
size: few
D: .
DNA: TGTGCCAGCAGCTTCTTCGGGGGTAGGAGCTCCTACAATGAGCAGTTCTTC
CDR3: CASSFFGGRSSYNEQFF

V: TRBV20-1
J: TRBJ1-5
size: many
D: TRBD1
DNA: TGCAGTGCTGAACAGGGGGGGCAGCCCCAGCATTTT
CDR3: CSAEQGGQPQHF

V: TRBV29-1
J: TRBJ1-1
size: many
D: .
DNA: TGCAGCACCCGACAGGTCTCCACCCAACTAGCTTTCTTT
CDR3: CSTRQVSTQLAFF

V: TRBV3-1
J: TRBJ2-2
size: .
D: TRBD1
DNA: TGTGCCAGCAGCCAGCAGACAGGGTCGAACACCGGGGAGCTGTTTTTT
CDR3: CASSQQTGSNTGELFF